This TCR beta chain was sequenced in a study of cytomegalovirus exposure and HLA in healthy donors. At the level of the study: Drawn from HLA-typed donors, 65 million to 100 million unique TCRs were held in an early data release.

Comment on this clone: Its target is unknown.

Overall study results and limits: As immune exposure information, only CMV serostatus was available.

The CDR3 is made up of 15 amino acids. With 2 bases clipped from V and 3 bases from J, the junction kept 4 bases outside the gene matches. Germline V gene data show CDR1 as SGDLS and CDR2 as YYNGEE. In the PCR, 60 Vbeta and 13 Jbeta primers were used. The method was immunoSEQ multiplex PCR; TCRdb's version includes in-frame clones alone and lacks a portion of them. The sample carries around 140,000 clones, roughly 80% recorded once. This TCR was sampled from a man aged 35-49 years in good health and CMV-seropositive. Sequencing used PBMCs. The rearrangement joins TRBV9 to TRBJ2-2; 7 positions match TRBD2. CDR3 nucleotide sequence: TGTGCCAGCAGCGTCGGGGGAGGGGACACCGGGGAGCTGTTTTTT. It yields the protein CASSVGGGDTGELFF. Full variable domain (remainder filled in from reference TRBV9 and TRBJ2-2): DSGVTQTPKHLITATGQRVTLRCSPRSGDLSVYWYQQSLDQGLQFLIQYYNGEERAKGNILERFSAQQFPDLHSELNLSSLELGDSALYFCASSVGGGDTGELFFGEGSRLTVL.